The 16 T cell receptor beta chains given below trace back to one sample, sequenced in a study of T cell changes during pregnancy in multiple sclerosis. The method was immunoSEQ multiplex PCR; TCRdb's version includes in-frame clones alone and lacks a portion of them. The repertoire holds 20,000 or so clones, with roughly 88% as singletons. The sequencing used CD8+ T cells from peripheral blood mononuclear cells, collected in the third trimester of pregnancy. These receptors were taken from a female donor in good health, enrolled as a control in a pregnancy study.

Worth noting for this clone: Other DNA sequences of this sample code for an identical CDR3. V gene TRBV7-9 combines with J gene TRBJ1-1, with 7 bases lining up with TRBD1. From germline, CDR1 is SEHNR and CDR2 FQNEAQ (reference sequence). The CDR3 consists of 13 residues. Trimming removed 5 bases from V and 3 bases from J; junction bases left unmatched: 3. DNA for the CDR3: TGTGCCAGCAGCCCTACAGGGGACACTGAAGCTTTCTTT. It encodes CASSPTGDTEAFF.

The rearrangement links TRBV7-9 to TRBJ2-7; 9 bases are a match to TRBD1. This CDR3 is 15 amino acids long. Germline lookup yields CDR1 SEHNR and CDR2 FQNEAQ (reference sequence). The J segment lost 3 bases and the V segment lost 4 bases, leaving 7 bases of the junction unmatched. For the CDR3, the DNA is TGTGCCAGCAGCTCCCAACGGGACAGGGACTACGAGCAGTACTTC. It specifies CASSSQRDRDYEQYF.

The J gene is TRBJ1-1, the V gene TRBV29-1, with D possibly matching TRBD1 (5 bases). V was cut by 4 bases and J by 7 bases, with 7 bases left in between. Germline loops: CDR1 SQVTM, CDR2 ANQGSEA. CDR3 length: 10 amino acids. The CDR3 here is CSVVRGEAFF. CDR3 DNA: TGCAGCGTTGTAAGGGGTGAAGCTTTCTTT. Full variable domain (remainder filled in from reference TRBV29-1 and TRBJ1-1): SAVISQKPSRDICQRGTSLTIQCQVDSQVTMMFWYRQQPGQSLTLIATANQGSEATYESGFVIDKFPISRPNLTFSTLTVSNMSPEDSSIYLCSVVRGEAFFGQGTRLTVV.

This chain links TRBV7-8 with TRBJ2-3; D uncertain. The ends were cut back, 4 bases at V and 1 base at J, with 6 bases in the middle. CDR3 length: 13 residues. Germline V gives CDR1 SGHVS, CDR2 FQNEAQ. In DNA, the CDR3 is TGTGCCAGCAGCTACCAGGGCACAGATACGCAGTATTTT. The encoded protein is CASSYQGTDTQYF.

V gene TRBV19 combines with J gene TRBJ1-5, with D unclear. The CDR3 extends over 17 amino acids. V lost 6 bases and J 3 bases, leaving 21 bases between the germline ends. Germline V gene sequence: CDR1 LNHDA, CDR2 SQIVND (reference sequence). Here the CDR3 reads CASRGGGGGFDNQPQHF. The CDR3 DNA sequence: TGTGCCAGTAGGGGTGGCGGAGGTGGTTTTGACAATCAGCCCCAGCATTTT.

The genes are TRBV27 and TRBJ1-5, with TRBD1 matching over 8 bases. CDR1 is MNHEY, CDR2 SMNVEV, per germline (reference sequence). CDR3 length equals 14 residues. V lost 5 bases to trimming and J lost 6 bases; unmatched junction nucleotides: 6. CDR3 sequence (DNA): TGTGCCAGCAGTGATGGACAGGGCGGTCAGCCCCAGCATTTT. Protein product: CASSDGQGGQPQHF.

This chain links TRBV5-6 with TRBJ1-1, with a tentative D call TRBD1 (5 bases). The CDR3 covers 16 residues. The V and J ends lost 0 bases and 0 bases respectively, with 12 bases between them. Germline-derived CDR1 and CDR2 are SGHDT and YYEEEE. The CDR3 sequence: CASSLVNDRVNTEAFF. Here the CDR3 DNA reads TGTGCCAGCAGCTTGGTTAACGACAGAGTGAACACTGAAGCTTTCTTT.

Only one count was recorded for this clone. CDR3 DNA: TGTGCCAGCAATCGGGGATTCTCAGGCTCCTACGAGCAGTACTTC. It specifies CASNRGFSGSYEQYF. The rearrangement uses TRBV2 and TRBJ2-5; possibly TRBD2 for D (5 bases). Matching the DNA end better, TRBJ2-7 makes the J call doubtful. The CDR3 runs 15 residues. CDR1 SNHLY and CDR2 FYNNEI come from the germline V gene.

The CDR3 DNA reads as TGTGCCAGCTGGGACATTCATTATGGCTACACCTTC. Translated, it gives CASWDIHYGYTF. This sequence joins TRBV28 and TRBJ1-2; perhaps TRBD1 as D (6 bases). Trimming stripped 8 bases from V and 5 bases from J, with 12 bases between. The CDR3 has 12 amino acids. Per the germline V gene, CDR1 is MDHEN and CDR2 is SYDVKM.

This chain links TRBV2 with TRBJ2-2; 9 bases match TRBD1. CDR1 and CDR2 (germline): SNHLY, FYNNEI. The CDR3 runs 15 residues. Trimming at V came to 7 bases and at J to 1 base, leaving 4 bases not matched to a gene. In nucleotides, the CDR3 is TGTGCCAGCAACGACAGGGGGGGGAACACCGGGGAGCTGTTTTTT. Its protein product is CASNDRGGNTGELFF.

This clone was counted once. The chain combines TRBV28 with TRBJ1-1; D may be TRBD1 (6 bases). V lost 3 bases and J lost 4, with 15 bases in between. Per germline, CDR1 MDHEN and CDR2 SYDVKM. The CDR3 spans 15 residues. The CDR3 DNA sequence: TGTGCCAGCAGTTTTAACGCAGGACAGAGCACTGAAGCTTTCTTT. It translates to CASSFNAGQSTEAFF.

This CDR3 is CASSFGGDEQYF. The CDR3 DNA is TGTGCCAGCAGCTTTGGAGGGGACGAGCAGTACTTC. The chain uses TRBV5-6 and TRBJ2-7, with D possibly TRBD2 on 6 matching bases. The CDR3 extends over 12 amino acids. Germline-derived CDR1 and CDR2 are SGHDT and YYEEEE. Trimming took off 2 bases at V and 5 bases at J, with 8 bases between the two ends.

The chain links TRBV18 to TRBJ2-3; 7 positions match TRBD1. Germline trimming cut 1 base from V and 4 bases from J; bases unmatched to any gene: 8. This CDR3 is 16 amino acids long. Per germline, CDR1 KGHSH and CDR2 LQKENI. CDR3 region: CASSPLETGWADTQYF. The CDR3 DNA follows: TGTGCCAGCTCACCACTGGAGACAGGGTGGGCAGATACGCAGTATTTT.

CDR3 residues: CASSQELAGGTDTQYF. The DNA for the CDR3 is TGCGCCAGCAGCCAAGAGTTAGCGGGGGGCACAGATACGCAGTATTTT. This chain links TRBV4-3 with TRBJ2-3; 9 bases agree with TRBD2. The J segment lost 1 base and the V segment lost 0 bases, leaving 2 bases of the junction unmatched. The CDR3 is made up of 16 amino acids. CDR1 and CDR2 (germline): LGHNA, YSLEER.

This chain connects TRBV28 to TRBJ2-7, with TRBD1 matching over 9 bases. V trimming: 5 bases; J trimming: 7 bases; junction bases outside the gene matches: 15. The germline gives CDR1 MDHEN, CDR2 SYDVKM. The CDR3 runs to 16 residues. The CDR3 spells CASSDPGQGSTDEQYF. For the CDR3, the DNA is TGTGCCAGCAGTGACCCGGGACAGGGATCTACGGATGAGCAGTACTTC.

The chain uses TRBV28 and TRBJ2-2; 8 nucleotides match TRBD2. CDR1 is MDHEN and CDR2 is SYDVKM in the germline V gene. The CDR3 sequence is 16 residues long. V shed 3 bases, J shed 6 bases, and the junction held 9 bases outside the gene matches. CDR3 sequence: CASSFAGGGPSGELFF. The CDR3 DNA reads TGTGCCAGCAGTTTCGCCGGGGGGGGGCCATCCGGGGAGCTGTTTTTT. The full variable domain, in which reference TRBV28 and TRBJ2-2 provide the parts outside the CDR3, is DVKVTQSSRYLVKRTGEKVFLECVQDMDHENMFWYRQDPGLGLRLIYFSYDVKMKEKGDIPEGYSVSREKKERFSLILESASTNQTSMYLCASSFAGGGPSGELFFGEGSRLTVL.